This TCR beta chain was sequenced for a study of T cells in Graves' hyperthyroidism and ophthalmopathy. Amplification yielded TCR beta CDR3 regions, with RNA transcripts as the source. The study used the HTBI primer set for a first-round RT-PCR of the TCR CDR3. TCRdb passed the multiplex PCR reads through MiXCR, listing each CDR3 protein once. The sample lists more than 550,000 distinct CDR3 sequences, approximately 42% occurring once. Germline assignment: CDR1 MNHNS and CDR2 SASEGT. This CDR3 has 15 amino acids. Deletions cut 6 bases from V and 2 bases from J, with 11 bases between. The sequence was obtained from an adult man with Graves' disease, either hyperthyroidism or ophthalmopathy (not recorded which). The chain uses TRBV6-1 and TRBJ1-6; D remains ambiguous. The sample was peripheral blood or thyroid tissue (not recorded which). CDR3 residues: CASSPSSPYNSPLHF. CDR3 DNA sequence: TGTGCCAGCAGCCCTAGTAGCCCCTATAATTCACCCCTCCACTTT.